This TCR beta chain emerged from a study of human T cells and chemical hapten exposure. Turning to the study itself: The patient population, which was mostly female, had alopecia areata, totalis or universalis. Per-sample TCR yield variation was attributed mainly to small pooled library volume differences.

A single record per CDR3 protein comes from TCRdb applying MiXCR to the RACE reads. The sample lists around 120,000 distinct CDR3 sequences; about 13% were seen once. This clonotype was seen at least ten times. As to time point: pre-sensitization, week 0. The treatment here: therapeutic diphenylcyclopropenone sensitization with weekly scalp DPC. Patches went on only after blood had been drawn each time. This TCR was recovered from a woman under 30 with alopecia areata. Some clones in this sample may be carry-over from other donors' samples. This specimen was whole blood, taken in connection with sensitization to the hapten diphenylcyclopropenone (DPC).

CDR3 region: CASSQSTWVPSLSSPLHF. DNA of the CDR3: TGTGCCAGCAGCCAATCGACTTGGGTCCCTTCTCTAAGTTCACCCCTCCACTTT. This rearrangement joins TRBV16 to TRBJ1-6; D uncertain. The V gene's germline CDR1 is KGHSY and CDR2 FQNENV. The CDR3 is 18 amino acids. Trimming pared 0 bases from V and 9 bases from J, leaving 21 bases between.